A single sample is the source of the 20 T cell receptor beta chains below, sequenced in a study of regulatory T cells in long-lasting Graves disease. Relying on iRepertoire HTBI primers and Arm-PCR of CDR3 regions, the team built TCR beta libraries. Via MiXCR, TCRdb re-called the multiplex PCR reads, giving one row per CDR3 protein. The repertoire has roughly 500,000 distinct CDR3 sequences, about 13% of them found once; the top ten carry under 10%. The time point was: newly diagnosed GD, antithyroid drugs for less than 3 months. PBMC RNA was the source of the TCR library. This same sample was also part of a study on T cells in Graves' hyperthyroidism and ophthalmopathy.

The source material was peripheral blood mononuclear cells (PBMCs), sampled at new diagnosis, from a patient treated with antithyroid drugs. The receptors were gathered from a young man with Graves disease.

In its sample, this clonotype was seen many times. The V call is TRBV6-5, the J call TRBJ2-7; perhaps TRBD1 as D (5 bases). The germline CDR1 and CDR2 sequences are MNHEY and SVGAGI. CDR3 length equals 13 residues. Trimming removed 2 bases at V and 5 bases at J, with 10 bases between. The CDR3 spells CASSYSVQDEQYF. CDR3 DNA sequence: TGTGCCAGCAGTTACAGCGTACAGGACGAGCAGTACTTC.

This clonotype was counted ten times or more. This chain joins TRBV6-1 and TRBJ2-7; D is possibly TRBD2 (8 bases). The V end lost 6 bases, the J end lost 1 base, and 22 bases lay between the germline ends. Germline V gene data show CDR1 as MNHNS and CDR2 as SASEGT. The CDR3 has 17 amino acids. The CDR3 loop is CASSFLGRGPNSYEQYF. DNA for the CDR3: TGTGCCAGCAGCTTCCTCGGGAGGGGGCCCAATTCCTACGAGCAGTACTTC.

The rearrangement links TRBV5-5 to TRBJ2-7, with TRBD2 identical over 7 bases. Germline loops: CDR1 SGHKS, CDR2 YYEKEE (reference sequence). V lost 4 bases to trimming and J lost 3 bases; unmatched junction nucleotides: 7. The CDR3 spans 14 residues. The CDR3 DNA reads as TGTGCCAGCAGCGGGGGGGGGGATCTCTACGAGCAGTACTTC. Translating it yields CASSGGGDLYEQYF.

This clonotype was detected only a few times. A clone one base away is much larger, so this may be a read error. The V call is TRBV2, the J call TRBJ1-5; D uncertain. Germline V gene data show CDR1 as SNHLY and CDR2 as FYNNEI. V lost 2 bases and J 4 bases, leaving 6 bases between the germline ends. CDR3 length equals 13 residues. The CDR3, as DNA: TGTGCCAGCAGTGAATTGGGGAATCAGCCCCAGCATTTT. It encodes CASSELGNQPQHF. The whole variable domain, filled in from reference TRBV2 and TRBJ1-5, reads EPEVTQTPSHQVTQMGQEVILRCVPISNHLYFYWYRQILGQKVEFLVSFYNNEISEKSEIFDDQFSVERPDGSNFTLKIRSTKLEDSAMYFCASSELGNQPQHFGDGTRLSIL.

This chain uses TRBV7-2 with TRBJ2-3; D is ambiguous. Germline V gene data show CDR1 as SGHTA and CDR2 as FQGNSA. The CDR3 contains 14 residues. V was clipped by 5 bases and J by 4 bases, with 13 bases between them. Here the CDR3 DNA reads TGTGCCAGCAGCCGCCCTCTACGGGCAGATACGCAGTATTTT. Protein product: CASSRPLRADTQYF.

This clonotype was counted between two and nine times. The chain uses TRBV20-1 and TRBJ2-1, with a weak D call TRBD1 (5 bases). There are 13 residues in the CDR3. V was pared by 0 bases and J by 12 bases, with 15 bases between. CDR1 is DFQATT and CDR2 is SNEGSKA in the germline V gene (reference sequence). This CDR3 is CSARDQRVRGQFF. The CDR3 DNA is TGCAGTGCTAGAGATCAAAGAGTAAGGGGGCAGTTCTTC.

This clonotype was seen many times. The V call is TRBV12-3 or TRBV12-4, the J call TRBJ2-5; a possible D gene is TRBD1 (6 bases). The CDR3 is 14 amino acids. Trimming cost V 5 bases and J 7 bases, with 17 bases left between them. The CDR3 region has the DNA TGTGCCAGCAGTAGACAGGTGCCAGGTGGGACCCAGTACTTC. Its protein product is CASSRQVPGGTQYF.

The J gene is TRBJ2-3, the V gene TRBV7-9; D ambiguous. Germline CDR1 reads SEHNR; CDR2 reads FQNEAQ (reference sequence). Trimming pared 2 bases from V and 0 bases from J, leaving 15 bases between. This CDR3 spans 17 amino acids. CDR3 protein: CASSLWGPASSTDTQYF. CDR3 sequence (DNA): TGTGCCAGCAGCTTATGGGGTCCGGCAAGTAGCACAGATACGCAGTATTTT.

CDR3 sequence: CASSYFSGEEAFF. For the CDR3, the DNA is TGTGCCAGCAGTTACTTCTCAGGGGAAGAAGCTTTCTTT. The chain couples TRBV6-5 to TRBJ1-1, with D possibly being TRBD1 (6 bases). V lost 1 base and J lost 8, with 11 bases in between. The germline gives CDR1 MNHEY, CDR2 SVGAGI. This CDR3 is built from 13 residues.

This clonotype was found many times. V gene TRBV12-3 or TRBV12-4 combines with J gene TRBJ2-4, with D maybe TRBD1 (6 bases). Deletions cut 7 bases from V and 1 base from J, with 14 bases between. The CDR3 spans 15 residues. Here the CDR3 DNA reads TGTGCCAGCACCCAGCCCCAGGGGGCCAAAAACATTCAGTACTTC. The encoded protein is CASTQPQGAKNIQYF.

This clonotype was found many times. V and J are TRBV28 and TRBJ2-7; TRBD2 aligns across 7 bases. There are 14 residues in the CDR3. Germline CDR1 reads MDHEN; CDR2 reads SYDVKM. The trim removed 5 bases at V and 2 bases at J, leaving 6 bases unmatched. CDR3 sequence (DNA): TGTGCCAGCAGTCCCCGGGGGGTCCCCTACGAGCAGTACTTC. It translates to CASSPRGVPYEQYF.

This clonotype was seen a few times. A read error may be the cause here, since a much bigger clone is one base away. The CDR3 sequence is CSSRGQASSYNEQFF. CDR3 bases: TGTTCCAGCAGAGGACAGGCCAGCTCCTACAATGAGCAGTTCTTC. The chain employs TRBV27 and TRBJ2-1; 7 bases agree with TRBD1. This CDR3 has 15 residues. Germline-derived CDR1 and CDR2 are MNHEY and SMNVEV (reference sequence).

The chain has TRBV3-1 and TRBJ1-5; D is uncertain. CDR3 size: 15 residues. Per germline, CDR1 LGHDT and CDR2 YNNKEL (reference sequence). Trimming pared 0 bases from V and 5 bases from J, leaving 11 bases between. Here the CDR3 reads CASSQDVGGHQPQHF. CDR3 nucleotides: TGTGCCAGCAGCCAAGATGTGGGAGGGCATCAGCCCCAGCATTTT.

This clonotype was found many times. This chain joins TRBV3-1 and TRBJ2-1; D unclear. CDR3 size: 15 residues. Germline CDR1 and CDR2: LGHDT and YNNKEL (reference sequence). The V and J ends lost 4 bases and 0 bases respectively, with 10 bases between them. CDR3 protein: CASSRNYRSYNEQFF. CDR3 bases: TGTGCCAGCAGCCGTAACTACCGCTCCTACAATGAGCAGTTCTTC.

This clonotype came up a few times. One end of the junction fails to match germline, which may point to a read error. The rearrangement joins TRBV7-9 to TRBJ2-1, with 14 bases matching TRBD2. Germline CDR1 reads SEHNR; CDR2 reads FQNEAQ (reference sequence). This CDR3 spans 13 amino acids. The CDR3 DNA is TGTGCCAGCAGCCCAGGGACTAGCGGGAGCCGGGTCTTC. Translated: CASSPGTSGSRVF.

This clonotype came up many times. The chain combines TRBV20-1 with TRBJ2-2, with 7 bases lining up with TRBD2. Trimming removed 5 bases from V and 0 bases from J; junction bases left unmatched: 6. From germline, CDR1 is DFQATT and CDR2 SNEGSKA (reference sequence). CDR3 size: 15 residues. Here the CDR3 DNA reads TGCAGTGCTTCCCGGGCGGGAGCGAACACCGGGGAGCTGTTTTTT. Its translation: CSASRAGANTGELFF.

There are a few counts of this clonotype. This chain uses TRBV6-5 with TRBJ2-7; D remains ambiguous. CDR3 length: 12 amino acids. The germline V and J ends were trimmed by 3 bases and 6 bases, with 9 bases remaining between them. The germline gives CDR1 MNHEY, CDR2 SVGAGI. The CDR3 DNA sequence: TGTGCCAGCAGTTATTTAGGTAGCGAGCAGTACTTC. As protein: CASSYLGSEQYF.

This clonotype was observed at least ten times. The chain carries TRBV6-2 or TRBV6-3 and TRBJ2-7; D is unclear. V dropped 2 bases and J dropped 2 bases, with 7 bases sitting between them. The germline CDR1 and CDR2 sequences are MNHEY and SVGEGT. There are 13 residues in the CDR3. This chain's CDR3 is CASSYAAAYEQYF. As DNA, the CDR3 is TGTGCCAGCAGTTACGCGGCAGCCTACGAGCAGTACTTC.

This clonotype has at least ten counts. V is TRBV3-1 and J is TRBJ1-1; D remains ambiguous. The V gene lost 1 base and the J gene lost 1 base, with 4 bases spanning the gap. The CDR3 consists of 13 residues. Germline-derived CDR1 and CDR2 are LGHDT and YNNKEL (reference sequence). CDR3 protein: CASSQGWNTEAFF. Here the CDR3 DNA reads TGTGCCAGCAGCCAAGGCTGGAACACTGAAGCTTTCTTT. Full variable domain (outside the CDR3, taken from reference TRBV3-1 and TRBJ1-1): DTAVSQTPKYLVTQMGNDKSIKCEQNLGHDTMYWYKQDSKKFLKIMFSYNNKELIINETVPNRFSPKSPDKAHLNLHINSLELGDSAVYFCASSQGWNTEAFFGQGTRLTVV.

This clonotype was counted many times. The chain uses TRBV12-3 or TRBV12-4 and TRBJ2-1; 12 bases fit TRBD2. This CDR3 is built from 18 residues. V was clipped by 6 bases and J by 5 bases; unmatched bases: 14. CDR3 sequence (DNA): TGTGCCAGCAGCGGACAGGGCCGACTAGCGGGAGAACACAATGAGCAGTTCTTC. This encodes CASSGQGRLAGEHNEQFF.